Listed below are T cell receptor beta chains from one sample, sequenced in a study of blood T cells in healthy people across ages. From the 5' RACE reads, TCRdb called clonotypes with MiXCR, one entry per CDR3 protein. The sample records approximately 1.5 million distinct CDR3 sequences, roughly 32% being singletons. The sequencing sample was made of blood. Every receptor here comes from a woman in her 30s in good health. Both conserved end residues are trimmed from each CDR3. Fields, in order: V gene, clone size, D gene, J gene, CDR3 protein. The D gene is left open where the match is weak. Clone size is given for some rows only: seen once, a few or many times, or a class if the clone is expanded.

TRBV11-2,few,TRBD2,TRBJ2-3,ASSFTLAGAPEY
TRBV12-5,few,TRBD2,TRBJ2-1,ASGYLAGGLDEQF
TRBV5-1,few,TRBD1,TRBJ1-2,ASSLMIWTGDGYT
TRBV29-1,-,-,TRBJ1-2,SGTRSGPGYGYT
TRBV7-8,-,-,TRBJ2-5,ASSSNQALWGEQY
TRBV7-8,many,TRBD2,TRBJ2-5,ASSLESSGGASY
TRBV29-1,few,-,TRBJ2-3,SVEVRTPTEPFTDTQY
TRBV24-1,-,-,TRBJ2-1,ATSEDNRVMNYNEQF
TRBV5-1,few,TRBD2,TRBJ2-7,ASSFQPGLGLYEQY
TRBV20-1,-,-,TRBJ2-3,SARDMGAGTDTQY
TRBV19,few,-,TRBJ2-7,ASSWAASSYEQY
TRBV20-1,-,-,TRBJ1-3,SARDAASSGNTIY
TRBV20-1,few,TRBD2,TRBJ2-7,SARGGLAGTYEQY
TRBV29-1,many,TRBD1,TRBJ2-3,SVGPDRETDTQY
TRBV5-1,many,TRBD1,TRBJ2-1,ASSSDRDRGSKAYNEQF
TRBV20-1,many,-,TRBJ2-7,SARDRETASYEQY
TRBV5-1,-,TRBD2,TRBJ2-3,ASSNRGGADTQY
TRBV27,few,-,-,ASDGGPSIETQF
TRBV12-3/TRBV12-4,-,-,TRBJ2-3,ASSIGGIADTQY
TRBV4-1,few,TRBD1,TRBJ2-1,ASSQAGQGGNEQF
TRBV12-3/TRBV12-4,-,-,TRBJ2-1,ASSLGGVISRLDNEQF
TRBV10-3,many,TRBD1,TRBJ2-7,AISPGGISYEQY
TRBV5-1,-,-,TRBJ1-1,ASGKTGKDPEAF
TRBV7-2,few,TRBD1,TRBJ1-5,ASSLGGQGYNQPQH
TRBV12-3/TRBV12-4,-,-,TRBJ2-1,ASSPLGRGANNEQF
TRBV2,few,-,TRBJ2-7,ASTMGSSYEQY
TRBV6-6,-,-,TRBJ2-3,ASTQAGPDTQY
TRBV5-1,-,-,TRBJ2-5,ASSSQGREQY
TRBV5-1,-,-,TRBJ2-5,ASSFALLGGAGETQY
TRBV3-1,-,-,TRBJ1-4,ASSHGLVGEKLF
TRBV10-3,-,TRBD2,TRBJ2-7,AISAGTSGYNEQY
TRBV7-9,many,-,TRBJ2-3,ASSTMGQGSTDTQY
TRBV20-1,few,-,TRBJ2-7,SARVGGAYEQY
TRBV13,many,TRBD1,TRBJ2-5,ASRGTGGQETQY
TRBV6-1,few,TRBD2,TRBJ2-3,ASGSGRDTDTQY
TRBV29-1,many,-,TRBJ2-7,SVDLGPNIYEQY
TRBV6-5,few,TRBD2,TRBJ2-5,ASSYSPGLAGPSGTQY
TRBV6-2/TRBV6-3,-,TRBD2,TRBJ2-5,ATGLAGSETQY
TRBV7-2,-,-,TRBJ2-3,ASSHGLTSTDTQY
TRBV5-1,many,-,TRBJ2-3,ASSLDGSTDTQY
TRBV20-1,-,-,TRBJ2-7,SAPARPGNYEQY
TRBV20-1,few,-,TRBJ2-5,SATAAYPAEETQY
TRBV9,-,-,TRBJ2-7,ASSAGTSTYEQY
TRBV7-8,few,-,TRBJ2-5,ASSGGAWETQY
TRBV7-2,few,TRBD1,TRBJ2-7,AGSPTGVDYEQY
TRBV7-8,once,-,TRBJ1-5,ASSPSRRGPSRAQPQH
TRBV27,few,TRBD1,TRBJ1-1,ASSPSGGARTEAF
TRBV10-2,-,-,TRBJ2-1,ASGSLSYNEQF